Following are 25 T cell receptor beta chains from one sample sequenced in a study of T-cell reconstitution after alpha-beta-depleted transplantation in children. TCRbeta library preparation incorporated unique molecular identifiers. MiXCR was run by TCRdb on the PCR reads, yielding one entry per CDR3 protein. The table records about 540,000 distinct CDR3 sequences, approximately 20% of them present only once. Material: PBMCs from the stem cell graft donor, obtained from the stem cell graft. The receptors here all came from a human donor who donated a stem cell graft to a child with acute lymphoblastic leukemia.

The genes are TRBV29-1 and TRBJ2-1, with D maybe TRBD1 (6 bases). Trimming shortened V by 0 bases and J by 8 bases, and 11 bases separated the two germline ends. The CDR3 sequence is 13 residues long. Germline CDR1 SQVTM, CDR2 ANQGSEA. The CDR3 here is CSVEDLRQDEQFF. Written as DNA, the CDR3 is TGCAGCGTTGAAGACCTTCGACAGGATGAGCAGTTCTTC.

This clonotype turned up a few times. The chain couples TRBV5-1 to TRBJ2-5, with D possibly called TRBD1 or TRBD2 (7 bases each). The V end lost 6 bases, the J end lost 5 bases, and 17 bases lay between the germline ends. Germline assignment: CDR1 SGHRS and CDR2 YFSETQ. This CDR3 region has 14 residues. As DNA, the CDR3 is TGCGCCAGCATGACGAACAGGGGAGGGGAGACCCAGTACTTC. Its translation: CASMTNRGGETQYF.

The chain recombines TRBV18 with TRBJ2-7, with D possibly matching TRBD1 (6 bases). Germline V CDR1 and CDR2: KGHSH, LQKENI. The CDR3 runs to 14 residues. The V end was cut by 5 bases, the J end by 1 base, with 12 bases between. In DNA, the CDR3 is TGTGCCAGCTCAAATCAGGGGTCGTCCTACGAGCAGTACTTC. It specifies CASSNQGSSYEQYF.

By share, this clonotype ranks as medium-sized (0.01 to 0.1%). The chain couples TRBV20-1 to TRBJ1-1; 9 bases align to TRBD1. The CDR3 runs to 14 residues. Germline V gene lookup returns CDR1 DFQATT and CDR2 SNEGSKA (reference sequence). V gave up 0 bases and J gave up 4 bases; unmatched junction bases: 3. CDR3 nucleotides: TGCAGTGCTAGAGATGGACAGGGGATCACTGAAGCTTTCTTT. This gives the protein CSARDGQGITEAFF.

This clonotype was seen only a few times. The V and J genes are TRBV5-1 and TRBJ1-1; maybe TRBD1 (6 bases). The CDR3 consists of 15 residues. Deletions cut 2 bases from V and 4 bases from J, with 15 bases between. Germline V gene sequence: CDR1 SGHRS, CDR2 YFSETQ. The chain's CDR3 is CASSFVGGPGTEAFF. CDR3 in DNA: TGCGCCAGCAGCTTCGTGGGGGGGCCCGGCACTGAAGCTTTCTTT. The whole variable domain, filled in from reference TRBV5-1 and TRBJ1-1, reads KAGVTQTPRYLIKTRGQQVTLSCSPISGHRSVSWYQQTPGQGLQFLFEYFSETQRNKGNFPGRFSGRQFSNSRSEMNVSTLELGDSALYLCASSFVGGPGTEAFFGQGTRLTVV.

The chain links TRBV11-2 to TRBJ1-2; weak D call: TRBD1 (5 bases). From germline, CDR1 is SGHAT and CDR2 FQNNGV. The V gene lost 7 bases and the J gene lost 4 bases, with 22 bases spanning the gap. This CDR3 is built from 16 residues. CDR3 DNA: TGTGCCAGCATCCCTTTCCCCGGGACGGCTAGCTATGGCTACACCTTC. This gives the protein CASIPFPGTASYGYTF.

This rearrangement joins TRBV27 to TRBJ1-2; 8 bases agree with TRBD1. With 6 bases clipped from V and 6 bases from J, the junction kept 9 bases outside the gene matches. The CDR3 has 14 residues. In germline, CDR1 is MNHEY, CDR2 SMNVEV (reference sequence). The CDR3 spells CASRLTAQGDGYTF. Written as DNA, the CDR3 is TGTGCCAGCAGACTTACCGCACAGGGGGATGGCTACACCTTC.

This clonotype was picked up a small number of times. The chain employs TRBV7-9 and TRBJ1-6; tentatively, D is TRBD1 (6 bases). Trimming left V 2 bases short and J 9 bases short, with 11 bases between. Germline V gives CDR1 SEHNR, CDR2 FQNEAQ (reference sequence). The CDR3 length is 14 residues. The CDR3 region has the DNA TGTGCCAGCAGCTTAACAGGGCGAAGTTCACCCCTCCACTTT. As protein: CASSLTGRSSPLHF. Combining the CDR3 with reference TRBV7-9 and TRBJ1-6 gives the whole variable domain DTGVSQNPRHKITKRGQNVTFRCDPISEHNRLYWYRQTLGQGPEFLTYFQNEAQLEKSRLLSDRFSAERPKGSFSTLEIQRTEQGDSAMYLCASSLTGRSSPLHFGNGTRLTVT.

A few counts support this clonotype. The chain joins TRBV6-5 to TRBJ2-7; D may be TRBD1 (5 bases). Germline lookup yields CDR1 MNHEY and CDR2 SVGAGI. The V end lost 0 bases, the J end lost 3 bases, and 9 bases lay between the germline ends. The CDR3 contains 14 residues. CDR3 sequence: CASSYSSQGYEQYF. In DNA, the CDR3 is TGTGCCAGCAGTTACTCTTCGCAGGGCTACGAGCAGTACTTC.

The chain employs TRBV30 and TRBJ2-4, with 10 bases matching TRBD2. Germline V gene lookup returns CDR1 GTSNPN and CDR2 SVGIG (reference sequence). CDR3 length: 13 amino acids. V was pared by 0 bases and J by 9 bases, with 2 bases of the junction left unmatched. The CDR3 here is CAWSVRTSGIQYF. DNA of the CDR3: TGTGCCTGGAGTGTTAGGACTAGCGGCATTCAGTACTTC.

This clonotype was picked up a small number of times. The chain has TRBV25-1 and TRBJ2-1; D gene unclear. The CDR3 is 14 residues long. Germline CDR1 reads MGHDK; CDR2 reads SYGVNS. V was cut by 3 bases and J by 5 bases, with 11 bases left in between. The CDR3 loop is CASSDGIRHNEQFF. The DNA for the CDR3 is TGTGCCAGCAGTGATGGGATTCGCCACAATGAGCAGTTCTTC.

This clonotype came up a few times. The CDR3 sequence: CASSYSSGATSTDTQYF. The CDR3 DNA reads TGTGCCAGCAGTTACTCTAGCGGGGCGACTAGCACAGATACGCAGTATTTT. The genes are TRBV6-5 and TRBJ2-3; 8 positions match TRBD2. CDR1 is MNHEY and CDR2 is SVGAGI in the germline V gene. This CDR3 is built from 17 residues. The V and J ends lost 0 bases and 0 bases, in that order; junction bases with no gene match: 5.

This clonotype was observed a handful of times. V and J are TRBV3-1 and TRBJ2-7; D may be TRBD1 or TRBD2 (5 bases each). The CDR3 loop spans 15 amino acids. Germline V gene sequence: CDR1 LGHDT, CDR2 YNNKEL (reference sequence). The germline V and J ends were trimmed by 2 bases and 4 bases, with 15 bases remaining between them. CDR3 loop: CASSQRGSGIYEQYF. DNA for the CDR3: TGTGCCAGCAGCCAAAGGGGCTCGGGAATTTACGAGCAGTACTTC.

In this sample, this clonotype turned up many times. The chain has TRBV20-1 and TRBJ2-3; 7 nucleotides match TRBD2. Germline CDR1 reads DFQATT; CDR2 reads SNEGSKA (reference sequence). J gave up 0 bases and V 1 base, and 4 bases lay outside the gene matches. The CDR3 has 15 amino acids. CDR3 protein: CSARVGGGSTDTQYF. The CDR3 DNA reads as TGCAGTGCTAGAGTGGGCGGGGGTAGCACAGATACGCAGTATTTT.

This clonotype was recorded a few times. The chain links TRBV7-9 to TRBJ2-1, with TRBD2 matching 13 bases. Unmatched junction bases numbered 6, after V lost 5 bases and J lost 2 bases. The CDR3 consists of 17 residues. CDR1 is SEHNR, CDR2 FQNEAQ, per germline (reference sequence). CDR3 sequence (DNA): TGTGCCAGCAGCACCGGGACTAGCGGGACCGCCTACAATGAGCAGTTCTTC. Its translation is CASSTGTSGTAYNEQFF.

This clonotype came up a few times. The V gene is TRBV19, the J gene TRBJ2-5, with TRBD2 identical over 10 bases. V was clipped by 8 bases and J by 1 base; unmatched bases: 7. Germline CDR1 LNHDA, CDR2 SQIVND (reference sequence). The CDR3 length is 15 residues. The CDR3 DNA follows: TGTGCCAGTTCTAGCGGGAGAAGATCCCAAGAGACCCAGTACTTC. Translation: CASSSGRRSQETQYF.

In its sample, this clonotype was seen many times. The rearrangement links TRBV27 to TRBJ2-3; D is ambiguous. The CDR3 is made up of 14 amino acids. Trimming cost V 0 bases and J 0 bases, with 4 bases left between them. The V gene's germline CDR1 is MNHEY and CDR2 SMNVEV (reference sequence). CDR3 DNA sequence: TGTGCCAGCAGTTTATCCGCTAGCACAGATACGCAGTATTTT. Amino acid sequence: CASSLSASTDTQYF.

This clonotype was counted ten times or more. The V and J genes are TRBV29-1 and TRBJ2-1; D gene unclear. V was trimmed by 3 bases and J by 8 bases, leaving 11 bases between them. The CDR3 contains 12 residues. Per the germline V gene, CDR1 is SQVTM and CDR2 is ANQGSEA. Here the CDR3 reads CSVEWGPHEQFF. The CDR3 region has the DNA TGCAGCGTTGAGTGGGGTCCCCATGAGCAGTTCTTC.

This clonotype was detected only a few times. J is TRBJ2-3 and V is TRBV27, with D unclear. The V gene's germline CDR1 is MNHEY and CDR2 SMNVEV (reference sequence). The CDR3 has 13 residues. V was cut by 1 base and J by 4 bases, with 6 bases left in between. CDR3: CASSLYTADTQYF. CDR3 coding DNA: TGTGCCAGCAGTTTATACACGGCAGATACGCAGTATTTT.

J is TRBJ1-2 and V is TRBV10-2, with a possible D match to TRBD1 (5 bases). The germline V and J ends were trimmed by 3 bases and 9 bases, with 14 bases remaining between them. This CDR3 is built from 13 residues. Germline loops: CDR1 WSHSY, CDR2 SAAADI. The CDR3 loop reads CASSDNGARSYTF. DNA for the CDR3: TGCGCCAGCAGTGACAACGGGGCCCGGAGCTACACCTTC.

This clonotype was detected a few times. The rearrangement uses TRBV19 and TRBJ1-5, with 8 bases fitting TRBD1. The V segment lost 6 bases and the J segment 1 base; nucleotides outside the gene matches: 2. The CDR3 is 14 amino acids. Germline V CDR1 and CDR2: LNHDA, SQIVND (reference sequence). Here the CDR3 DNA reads TGTGCCAGTAGGACAGGGGCAAGCAATCAGCCCCAGCATTTT. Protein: CASRTGASNQPQHF.

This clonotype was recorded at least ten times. The DNA for the CDR3 is TGTGCCAGCAGCTTAGAAAGAGAAGCTTTCTTT. The encoded protein is CASSLEREAFF. The gene calls are TRBV7-9 and TRBJ1-1; D remains unclear. The V gene's germline CDR1 is SEHNR and CDR2 FQNEAQ (reference sequence). Trimming removed 1 base at V and 8 bases at J, with 5 bases between. The CDR3 sequence is 11 residues long. The variable domain in full, with the rest retrieved from reference TRBV7-9 and TRBJ1-1, is DTGVSQNPRHKITKRGQNVTFRCDPISEHNRLYWYRQTLGQGPEFLTYFQNEAQLEKSRLLSDRFSAERPKGSFSTLEIQRTEQGDSAMYLCASSLEREAFFGQGTRLTVV.

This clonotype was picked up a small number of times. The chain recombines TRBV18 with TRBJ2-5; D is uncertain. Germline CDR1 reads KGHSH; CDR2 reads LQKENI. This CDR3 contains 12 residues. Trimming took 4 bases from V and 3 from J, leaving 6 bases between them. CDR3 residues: CASSRREETQYF. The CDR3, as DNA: TGTGCCAGCTCACGAAGGGAAGAGACCCAGTACTTC. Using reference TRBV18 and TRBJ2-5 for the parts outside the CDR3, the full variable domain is NAGVMQNPRHLVRRRGQEARLRCSPMKGHSHVYWYRQLPEEGLKFMVYLQKENIIDESGMPKERFSAEFPKEGPSILRIQQVVRGDSAAYFCASSRREETQYFGPGTRLLVL.

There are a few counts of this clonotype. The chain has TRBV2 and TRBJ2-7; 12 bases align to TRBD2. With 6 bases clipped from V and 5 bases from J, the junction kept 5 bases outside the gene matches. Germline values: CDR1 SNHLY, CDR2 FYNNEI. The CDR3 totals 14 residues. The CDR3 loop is CASRSRLAGDEQYF. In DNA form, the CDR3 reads TGTGCCAGCAGAAGCCGACTAGCGGGAGACGAGCAGTACTTC.

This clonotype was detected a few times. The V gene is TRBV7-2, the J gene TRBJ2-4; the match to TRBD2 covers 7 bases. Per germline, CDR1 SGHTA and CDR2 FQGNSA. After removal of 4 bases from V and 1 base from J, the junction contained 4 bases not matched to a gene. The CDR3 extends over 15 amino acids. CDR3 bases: TGTGCCAGCAGCTGGCTCGGGGGGGCCAAAAACATTCAGTACTTC. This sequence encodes CASSWLGGAKNIQYF.